The 26 T cell receptor beta chains reported below all come from one sample, sequenced in a study of identical twins (dated by TCRdb to the mid-2010s). To prepare the library, 5' RACE was applied. These reads were obtained on an Illumina HiSeq 2000. TCRdb reworked the public reads: Q25 trimming with fastp, MiXCR clone assembly, productive beta chains retained. Here each entry gathers all rows of one CDR3 protein and keeps the most common genes and DNA. For this sample the table gives about 570,000 distinct CDR3 sequences, of which around a tenth were detected only once. The biggest ten clones account for around 3.2% of the sample. In addition, the sample was reused for a study of yellow fever vaccine responses in identical twins.

The sequenced sample was PBMCs. Receptors were obtained from a woman younger than 30 in good health.

This rearrangement joins TRBV5-1 to TRBJ2-7; 10 bases line up with TRBD2. The CDR3 is 13 residues long. The germline V gene encodes CDR1 SGHRS and CDR2 YFSETQ. Trimming removed 3 bases from V and 5 bases from J; junction bases left unmatched: 2. The CDR3 coding sequence is TGCGCCAGCAGCTCTAGCGGGGGCCACGAGCAGTACTTC. It codes for CASSSSGGHEQYF.

This clonotype was seen more than once but under ten times. In nucleotides, the CDR3 is TGTGCCAGCAGCTTAGGAGATCCAGGATCCTATGGCTACACCTTC. It translates to CASSLGDPGSYGYTF. The chain recombines TRBV7-9 with TRBJ1-2; D not resolved. V lost 1 base, J lost 4 bases, and 13 bases lay in between. Germline CDR1 and CDR2: SEHNR and FQNEAQ (reference sequence). The CDR3 is 15 amino acids.

This clonotype was counted only a few times. In DNA, the CDR3 is TGTGCCAGCAGCTTGTTTGTCGGGACCCATCTCTACAATGAGCAGTTCTTC. Its protein product is CASSLFVGTHLYNEQFF. This sequence joins TRBV5-6 and TRBJ2-1; D could derive from TRBD1 or TRBD2 (5 bases each). This CDR3 comprises 17 residues. The germline CDR1 and CDR2 sequences are SGHDT and YYEEEE. Trimming cost V 1 base and J 3 bases, with 17 bases left between them.

This clonotype was recorded a few times. This chain connects TRBV5-1 to TRBJ2-7; tentative D call: TRBD1 (6 bases). V was clipped by 4 bases and J by 13 bases, with 21 bases between them. Germline CDR1 SGHRS, CDR2 YFSETQ. CDR3 length: 13 residues. The CDR3 region is CASSAQLRDTAYF. CDR3 DNA: TGCGCCAGCAGCGCACAACTTAGGGACACGGCCTACTTC.

On this clonotype itself: A much larger clone lies one base from this, so it may be a read error. The V gene is TRBV4-3, the J gene TRBJ2-1; possible D gene TRBD2, 6 bases. This CDR3 has 13 residues. Germline CDR1 reads LGHNA; CDR2 reads YSLEER. V was pared by 5 bases and J by 11 bases, with 16 bases between. CDR3 DNA sequence: TGCGCCAGCAGCACGACCGGGAGAAATAAGCAGTTCTTC. Its protein product is CASSTTGRNKQFF.

This clonotype has only a few counts. As DNA, the CDR3 is TGTGCCATCAGTGAGCGGGCTAGCGGGACGAATGAGCAGTTCTTC. Its protein is CAISERASGTNEQFF. The chain joins TRBV10-3 to TRBJ2-1; TRBD2 matches at 9 bases. The CDR3 spans 15 residues. V was clipped by 2 bases and J by 7 bases; unmatched bases: 6. Germline V gene lookup returns CDR1 ENHRY and CDR2 SYGVKD.

V usage is TRBV15 and J usage is TRBJ2-2; no firm D call. Germline V lookup: CDR1 LNHNV, CDR2 YYDKDF (reference sequence). The CDR3 totals 14 residues. V was trimmed by 5 bases and J by 1 base, leaving 8 bases between them. The CDR3 region has the DNA TGTGCCACCAGCTTAAACAGGAACACCGGGGAGCTGTTTTTT. Protein product: CATSLNRNTGELFF.

The chain couples TRBV6-1 to TRBJ1-1, with 11 bases matching TRBD1. Trimming cost V 7 bases and J 4 bases; bases outside gene matches: 8. The CDR3 covers 15 residues. Germline loops: CDR1 MNHNS, CDR2 SASEGT. CDR3 protein: CASTLEGQGVTEAFF. The DNA for the CDR3 is TGTGCCAGCACCTTAGAGGGACAGGGGGTCACTGAAGCTTTCTTT.

The V call is TRBV24-1, the J call TRBJ2-1; D is ambiguous. The V and J ends lost 4 bases and 2 bases respectively, with 11 bases between them. The germline gives CDR1 KGHDR, CDR2 SFDVKD. The length of the CDR3 is 15 residues. CDR3 sequence (DNA): TGTGCCACCAGTGAGGCAGGTCGGACCTACAATGAGCAGTTCTTC. It is translated as CATSEAGRTYNEQFF.

This chain uses TRBV4-2 with TRBJ2-7; 9 bases agree with TRBD1. V shed 4 bases and J 3 bases; nucleotides not matched to a gene: 7. CDR3 length: 15 residues. The V gene's germline CDR1 is LGHNA and CDR2 YNFKEQ. DNA for the CDR3: TGTGCCAGCAGCCCCTCCAAGACAGGGGGCTACGAGCAGTACTTC. Its translation is CASSPSKTGGYEQYF.

J is TRBJ2-1 and V is TRBV5-6; D is possibly TRBD1 (6 bases). V was pared by 4 bases and J by 6 bases, with 11 bases between. Germline loops: CDR1 SGHDT, CDR2 YYEEEE. The CDR3 totals 13 residues. The CDR3 bases are TGTGCCAGCAGCAGGACAGCGCCCAATGAGCAGTTCTTC. This gives the protein CASSRTAPNEQFF.

This clonotype showed up many times. The rearrangement uses TRBV7-2 and TRBJ2-1; 9 bases align to TRBD2. The V gene's germline CDR1 is SGHTA and CDR2 FQGNSA. The CDR3 covers 12 residues. V was clipped by 1 base and J by 15 bases; unmatched bases: 4. The CDR3 protein is CASSLVAGDPFF. The CDR3, as DNA: TGTGCCAGCAGCTTAGTAGCGGGAGACCCGTTCTTC.

The chain is built from TRBV7-9 and TRBJ1-4, with 8 bases matching TRBD1. Trimming cost V 5 bases and J 8 bases; bases outside gene matches: 10. CDR3 length: 15 residues. CDR1 and CDR2 (germline): SEHNR, FQNEAQ (reference sequence). The CDR3 nucleotides are TGTGCCAGCAGCCTTATGACAGGGGTGGAGGAAAAACTGTTTTTT. Its protein is CASSLMTGVEEKLFF.

This clonotype was recorded a few times. This chain connects TRBV20-1 to TRBJ2-5, with 8 bases fitting TRBD2. Germline loops: CDR1 DFQATT, CDR2 SNEGSKA (reference sequence). V was pared by 7 bases and J by 0 bases, with 13 bases of the junction left unmatched. The CDR3 totals 16 residues. CDR3 nucleotide sequence: TGCAGTGGTAGGAAACGGGAGGGCTGGTACCAAGAGACCCAGTACTTC. Translated: CSGRKREGWYQETQYF.

This clonotype has more than one count but fewer than ten. This chain uses TRBV9 with TRBJ2-1, with D tentatively TRBD1 or TRBD2 (6 bases each). With 2 bases removed from V and 4 bases from J, the gap between germline ends came to 10 bases. CDR3 length: 14 residues. The V gene's germline CDR1 is SGDLS and CDR2 YYNGEE. CDR3: CASSVTGAYNEQFF. The CDR3 bases are TGTGCCAGCAGCGTGACGGGGGCGTACAATGAGCAGTTCTTC.

This chain links TRBV27 with TRBJ2-4, with TRBD2 identical over 12 bases. The germline CDR1 and CDR2 sequences are MNHEY and SMNVEV (reference sequence). This CDR3 contains 14 residues. V trimming: 4 bases; J trimming: 8 bases; junction bases outside the gene matches: 3. This CDR3 is CASSSRLAGDIQYF. The CDR3 DNA is TGTGCCAGCAGTTCGCGACTAGCGGGAGACATTCAGTACTTC.

V gene TRBV14 combines with J gene TRBJ2-5; the D is unclear. CDR1 SGHDN and CDR2 FVKESK come from the germline V gene. The V gene lost 2 bases and the J gene lost 1 base, with 11 bases spanning the gap. The length of the CDR3 is 15 residues. The CDR3 sequence is CASSQRKFLQETQYF. CDR3 coding DNA: TGTGCCAGCAGCCAAAGAAAGTTCCTCCAAGAGACCCAGTACTTC.

The rearrangement links TRBV29-1 to TRBJ2-1, with TRBD2 identical over 9 bases. The CDR3 is made up of 14 amino acids. After removal of 8 bases from V and 7 bases from J, the junction contained 12 bases not matched to a gene. Germline values: CDR1 SQVTM, CDR2 ANQGSEA. CDR3 bases: TGCAGCCCACGGCCCCCGGGACTAGCTAATGAGCAGTTCTTC. It specifies CSPRPPGLANEQFF.

CDR3 nucleotides: TGCGCCAGCAGCCAAGGGGGACTAGCGGGAGGGCCAGAGATCGATGAGCAGTTCTTC. Translation gives CASSQGGLAGGPEIDEQFF. The V gene is TRBV4-3, the J gene TRBJ2-1, with 16 nucleotides matching TRBD2. The J segment lost 8 bases and the V segment lost 1 base, leaving 11 bases of the junction unmatched. CDR1 is LGHNA, CDR2 YSLEER, per germline. The CDR3 length is 19 residues.

This clonotype was observed a few times. This chain uses TRBV19 with TRBJ2-7; D may correspond to TRBD1 or TRBD2 (5 bases each). The V end lost 6 bases, the J end lost 1 base, and 16 bases lay between the germline ends. Germline assignment: CDR1 LNHDA and CDR2 SQIVND (reference sequence). The CDR3 consists of 15 residues. CDR3: CASRGLGTQSYEQYF. In DNA, the CDR3 is TGTGCCAGTAGGGGCCTCGGGACGCAGTCCTACGAGCAGTACTTC.

This clonotype was seen a few times. The V and J genes are TRBV7-8 and TRBJ2-3, with 12 bases that match TRBD2. V lost 5 bases to trimming and J lost 6 bases; unmatched junction nucleotides: 9. The CDR3 is 16 residues long. Germline V gene data show CDR1 as SGHVS and CDR2 as FQNEAQ. CDR3 residues: CASSRASGGAQDTQYF. The CDR3 coding sequence is TGTGCCAGCAGCAGGGCTAGCGGGGGGGCCCAGGATACGCAGTATTTT.

In its sample, this clonotype was seen a few times. The rearrangement joins TRBV3-1 to TRBJ2-1; 8 nucleotides line up with TRBD2. With 4 bases clipped from V and 8 bases from J, the junction kept 10 bases outside the gene matches. Germline loops: CDR1 LGHDT, CDR2 YNNKEL (reference sequence). This CDR3 is built from 15 residues. The CDR3 is CASSPSFRGGYEQFF. Written as DNA, the CDR3 is TGTGCCAGCAGCCCTAGCTTCCGGGGGGGCTATGAGCAGTTCTTC.

This clonotype was counted ten times or more. The chain links TRBV6-5 to TRBJ2-6, with D unclear. V lost 4 bases and J lost 1, with 11 bases in between. The germline V gene encodes CDR1 MNHEY and CDR2 SVGAGI. CDR3 size: 16 residues. This CDR3 reads CASSLNVGSGANVLTF. The CDR3 DNA follows: TGTGCCAGCAGTTTGAATGTGGGGTCTGGGGCCAACGTCCTGACTTTC.

The chain joins TRBV5-1 to TRBJ2-1, with TRBD2 matching 7 bases. Germline-derived CDR1 and CDR2 are SGHRS and YFSETQ. The CDR3 sequence is 15 residues long. With 3 bases clipped from V and 5 bases from J, the junction kept 8 bases outside the gene matches. CDR3 nucleotides: TGCGCCAGCAGCTCTCGGCGGGGGAAAGACAATGAGCAGTTCTTC. This codes for CASSSRRGKDNEQFF. Combining the CDR3 with reference TRBV5-1 and TRBJ2-1 gives the whole variable domain KAGVTQTPRYLIKTRGQQVTLSCSPISGHRSVSWYQQTPGQGLQFLFEYFSETQRNKGNFPGRFSGRQFSNSRSEMNVSTLELGDSALYLCASSSRRGKDNEQFFGPGTRLTVL.

This clonotype was observed a handful of times. The V gene is TRBV7-2, the J gene TRBJ2-1; 12 positions agree with TRBD2. The V and J ends lost 4 bases and 8 bases, in that order; junction bases with no gene match: 12. This CDR3 region has 17 residues. The germline V gene has CDR1 SGHTA and CDR2 FQGNSA. CDR3 sequence: CASSSASTSGRRYEQFF. For the CDR3, the DNA is TGTGCCAGCAGCTCCGCCTCGACTAGCGGGAGACGGTATGAGCAGTTCTTC.

This clonotype was found a few times. The rearrangement joins TRBV28 to TRBJ2-7; no firm D call. Germline CDR1 reads MDHEN; CDR2 reads SYDVKM. This CDR3 contains 13 residues. V shed 3 bases and J shed 2 bases, with 8 bases lying between them. This CDR3 reads CASSFPAAYEQYF. The CDR3 nucleotides are TGTGCCAGCAGTTTTCCGGCTGCCTACGAGCAGTACTTC.